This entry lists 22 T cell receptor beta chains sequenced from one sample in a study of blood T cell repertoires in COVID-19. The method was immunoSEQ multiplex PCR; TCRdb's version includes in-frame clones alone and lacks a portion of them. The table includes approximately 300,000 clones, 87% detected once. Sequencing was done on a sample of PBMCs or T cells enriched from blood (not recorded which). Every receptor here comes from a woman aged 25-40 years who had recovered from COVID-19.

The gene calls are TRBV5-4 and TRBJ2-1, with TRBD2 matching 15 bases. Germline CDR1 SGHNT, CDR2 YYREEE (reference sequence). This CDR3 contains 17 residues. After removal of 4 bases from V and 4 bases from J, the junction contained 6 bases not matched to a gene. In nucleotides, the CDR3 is TGTGCCAGCAGCCCGGGACTAGCGGGGGGTTCATACAATGAGCAGTTCTTC. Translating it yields CASSPGLAGGSYNEQFF.

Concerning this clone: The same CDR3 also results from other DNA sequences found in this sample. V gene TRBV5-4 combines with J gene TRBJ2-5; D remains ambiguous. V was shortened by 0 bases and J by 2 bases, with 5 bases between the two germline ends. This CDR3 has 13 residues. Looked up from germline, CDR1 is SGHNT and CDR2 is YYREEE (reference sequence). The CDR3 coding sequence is TGTGCCAGCAGCTTGGGGCAGCAAGAGACCCAGTACTTC. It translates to CASSLGQQETQYF.

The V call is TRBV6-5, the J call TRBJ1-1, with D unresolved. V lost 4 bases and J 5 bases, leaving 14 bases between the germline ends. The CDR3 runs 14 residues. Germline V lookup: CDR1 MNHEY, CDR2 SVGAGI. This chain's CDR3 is CASSSWEVSTEAFF. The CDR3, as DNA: TGTGCCAGCAGTTCCTGGGAGGTTTCGACTGAAGCTTTCTTT.

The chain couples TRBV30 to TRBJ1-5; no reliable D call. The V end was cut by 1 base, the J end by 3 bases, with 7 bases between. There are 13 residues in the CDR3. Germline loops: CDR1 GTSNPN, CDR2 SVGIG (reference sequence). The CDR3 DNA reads TGTGCCTGGAGTGGACAAGACAATCAGCCCCAGCATTTT. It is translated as CAWSGQDNQPQHF.

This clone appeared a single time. The CDR3 protein is CASSSKRTGGLNEQFF. Written as DNA, the CDR3 is TGTGCCAGCAGTTCAAAACGGACAGGGGGTTTGAATGAGCAGTTCTTC. The genes are TRBV28 and TRBJ2-1; 10 positions match TRBD1. Unmatched junction bases numbered 10, after V lost 4 bases and J lost 7 bases. The germline V gene has CDR1 MDHEN and CDR2 SYDVKM. The CDR3 length is 16 residues.

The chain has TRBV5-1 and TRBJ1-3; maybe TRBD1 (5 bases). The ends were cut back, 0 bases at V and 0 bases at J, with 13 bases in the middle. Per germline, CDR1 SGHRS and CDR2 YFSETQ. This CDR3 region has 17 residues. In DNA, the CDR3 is TGCGCCAGCAGCTTGGCAGGGTTTCCGGACTCTGGAAACACCATATATTTT. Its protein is CASSLAGFPDSGNTIYF.

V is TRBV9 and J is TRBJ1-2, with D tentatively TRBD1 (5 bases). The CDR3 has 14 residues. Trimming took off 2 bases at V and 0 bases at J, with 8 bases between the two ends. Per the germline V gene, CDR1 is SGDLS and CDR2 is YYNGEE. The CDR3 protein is CASSVGLANYGYTF. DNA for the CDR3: TGTGCCAGCAGCGTGGGGCTAGCTAACTATGGCTACACCTTC.

This CDR3 is CASSQHAGELFF. The CDR3 DNA reads TGTGCCAGCAGCCAACATGCGGGGGAGCTGTTTTTT. The V gene is TRBV3-1 (or the pseudogene TRBV3-2), the J gene TRBJ2-2; D remains ambiguous. Germline loops: CDR1 LGHDT, CDR2 YNNKEL (reference sequence). V dropped 2 bases and J dropped 8 bases, with 6 bases sitting between them. This CDR3 has 12 residues.

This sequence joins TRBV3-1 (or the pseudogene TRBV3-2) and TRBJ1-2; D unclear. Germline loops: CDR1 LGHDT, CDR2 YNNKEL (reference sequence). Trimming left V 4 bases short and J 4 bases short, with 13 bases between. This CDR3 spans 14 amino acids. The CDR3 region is CASSPDLSPYGYTF. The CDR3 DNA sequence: TGTGCCAGCAGCCCAGACCTTAGTCCCTATGGCTACACCTTC.

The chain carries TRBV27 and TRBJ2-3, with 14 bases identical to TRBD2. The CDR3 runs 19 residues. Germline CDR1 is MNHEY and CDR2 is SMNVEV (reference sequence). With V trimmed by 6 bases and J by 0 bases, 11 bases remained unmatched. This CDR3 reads CASSRTSGGSPPSTDTQYF. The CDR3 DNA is TGTGCCAGCAGCCGGACTAGCGGGGGGTCCCCCCCTAGCACAGATACGCAGTATTTT.

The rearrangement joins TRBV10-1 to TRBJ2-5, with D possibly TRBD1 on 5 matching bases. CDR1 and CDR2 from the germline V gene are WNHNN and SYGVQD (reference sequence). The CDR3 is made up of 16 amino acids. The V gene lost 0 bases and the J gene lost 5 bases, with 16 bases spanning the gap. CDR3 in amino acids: CASSESSRALPETQYF. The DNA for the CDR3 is TGCGCCAGCAGTGAGTCGAGCAGGGCCTTGCCGGAGACCCAGTACTTC.

CDR3 in amino acids: CASSLVADDNSPLHF. CDR3 coding DNA: TGCGCCAGCAGCTTGGTGGCGGATGATAATTCACCCCTCCACTTT. The chain has TRBV5-1 and TRBJ1-6; D uncertain. This CDR3 contains 15 residues. Trimming pared 0 bases from V and 5 bases from J, leaving 9 bases between. Germline assignment: CDR1 SGHRS and CDR2 YFSETQ.

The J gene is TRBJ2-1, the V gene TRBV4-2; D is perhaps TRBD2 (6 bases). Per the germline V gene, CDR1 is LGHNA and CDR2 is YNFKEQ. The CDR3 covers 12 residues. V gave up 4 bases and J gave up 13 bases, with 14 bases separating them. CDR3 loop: CASSLERADQFF. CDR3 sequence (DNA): TGTGCCAGCAGCCTAGAGCGGGCCGATCAGTTCTTC.

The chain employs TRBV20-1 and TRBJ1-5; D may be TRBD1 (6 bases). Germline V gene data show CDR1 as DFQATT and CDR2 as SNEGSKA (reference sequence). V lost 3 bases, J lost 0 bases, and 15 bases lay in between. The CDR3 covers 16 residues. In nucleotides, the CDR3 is TGCAGTGCTAGTGGGGCAGGGGCATATAGCAATCAGCCCCAGCATTTT. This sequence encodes CSASGAGAYSNQPQHF.

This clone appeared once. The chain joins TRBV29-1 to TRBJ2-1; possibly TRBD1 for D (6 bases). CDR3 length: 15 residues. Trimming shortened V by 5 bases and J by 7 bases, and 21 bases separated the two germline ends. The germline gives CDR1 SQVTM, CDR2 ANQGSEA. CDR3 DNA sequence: TGCAGCGTTCCCGTGGTGGGGGCTCGGGGAAATGAGCAGTTCTTC. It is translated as CSVPVVGARGNEQFF.

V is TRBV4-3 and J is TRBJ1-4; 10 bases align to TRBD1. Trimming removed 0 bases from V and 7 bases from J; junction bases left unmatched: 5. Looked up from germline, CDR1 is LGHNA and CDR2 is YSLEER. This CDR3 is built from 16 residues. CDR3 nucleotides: TGCGCCAGCAGCCAAGAAAGCGGGACAGGGGCTGAAAAACTGTTTTTT. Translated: CASSQESGTGAEKLFF.

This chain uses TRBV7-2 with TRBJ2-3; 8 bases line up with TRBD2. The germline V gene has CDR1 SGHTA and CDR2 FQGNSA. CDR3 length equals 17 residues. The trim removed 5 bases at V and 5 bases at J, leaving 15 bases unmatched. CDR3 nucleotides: TGTGCCAGCAGCCCCCAGGCTGGCGGGGGGTTGGGAGATACGCAGTATTTT. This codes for CASSPQAGGGLGDTQYF.

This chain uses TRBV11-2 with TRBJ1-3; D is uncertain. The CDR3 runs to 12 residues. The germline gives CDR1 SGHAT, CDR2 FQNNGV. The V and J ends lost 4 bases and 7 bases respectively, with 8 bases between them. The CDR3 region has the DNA TGTGCCAGCAGCTCCGAGAGTAACACCATATATTTT. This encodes CASSSESNTIYF.

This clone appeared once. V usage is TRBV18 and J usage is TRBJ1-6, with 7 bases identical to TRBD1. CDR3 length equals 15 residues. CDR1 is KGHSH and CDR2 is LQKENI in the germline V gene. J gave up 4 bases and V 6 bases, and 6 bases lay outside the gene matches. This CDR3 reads CASSRDRSYNSPLHF. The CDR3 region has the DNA TGTGCCAGCTCTCGGGACAGATCTTATAATTCACCCCTCCACTTT. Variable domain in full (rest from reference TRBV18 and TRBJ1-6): NAGVMQNPRHLVRRRGQEARLRCSPMKGHSHVYWYRQLPEEGLKFMVYLQKENIIDESGMPKERFSAEFPKEGPSILRIQQVVRGDSAAYFCASSRDRSYNSPLHFGNGTRLTVT.

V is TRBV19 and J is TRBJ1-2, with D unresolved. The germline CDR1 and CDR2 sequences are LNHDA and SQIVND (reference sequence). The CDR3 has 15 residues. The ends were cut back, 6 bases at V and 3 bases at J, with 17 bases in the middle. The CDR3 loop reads CASSLPPLGDYGYTF. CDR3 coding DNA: TGTGCCAGTAGCCTGCCCCCCCTGGGAGACTATGGCTACACCTTC.

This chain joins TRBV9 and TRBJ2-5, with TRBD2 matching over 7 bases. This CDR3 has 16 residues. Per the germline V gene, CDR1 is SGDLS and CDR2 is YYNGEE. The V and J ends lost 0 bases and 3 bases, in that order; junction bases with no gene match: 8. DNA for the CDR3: TGTGCCAGCAGCGTAGGGGTGGGCGGGGGAAAAGAGACCCAGTACTTC. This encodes CASSVGVGGGKETQYF.

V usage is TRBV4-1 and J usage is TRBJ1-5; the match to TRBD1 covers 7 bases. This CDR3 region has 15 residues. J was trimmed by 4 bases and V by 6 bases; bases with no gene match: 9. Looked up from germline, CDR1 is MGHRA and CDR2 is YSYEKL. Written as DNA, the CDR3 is TGCGCCAGCAGGTCGACGGGGACAGTAAATCAGCCCCAGCATTTT. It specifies CASRSTGTVNQPQHF.